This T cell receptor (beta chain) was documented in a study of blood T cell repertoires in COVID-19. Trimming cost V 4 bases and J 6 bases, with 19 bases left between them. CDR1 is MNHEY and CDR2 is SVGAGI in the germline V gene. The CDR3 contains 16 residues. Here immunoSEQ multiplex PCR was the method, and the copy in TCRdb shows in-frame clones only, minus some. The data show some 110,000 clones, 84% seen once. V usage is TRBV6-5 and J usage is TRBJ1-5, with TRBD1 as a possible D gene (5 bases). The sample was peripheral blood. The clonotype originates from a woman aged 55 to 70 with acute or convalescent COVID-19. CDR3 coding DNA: TGTGCCAGCAGTTCGGTAGACTTTTGGGGGGGTCAGCCCCAGCATTTT. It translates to CASSSVDFWGGQPQHF.